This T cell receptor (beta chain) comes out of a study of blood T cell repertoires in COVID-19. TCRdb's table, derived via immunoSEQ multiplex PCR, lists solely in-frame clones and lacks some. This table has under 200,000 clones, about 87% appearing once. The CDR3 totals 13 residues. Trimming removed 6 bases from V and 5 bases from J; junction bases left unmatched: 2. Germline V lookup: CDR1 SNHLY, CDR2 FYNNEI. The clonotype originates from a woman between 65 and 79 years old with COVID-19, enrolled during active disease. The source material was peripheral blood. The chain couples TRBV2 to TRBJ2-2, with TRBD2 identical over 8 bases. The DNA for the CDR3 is TGTGCCAGCAGGCGGGGGGTTACCGGGGAGCTGTTTTTT. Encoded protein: CASRRGVTGELFF.